The text below deals with one TCR beta chain. This entry is derived from a study of control samples from healthy donors and cancer patients. Profiling relied on immunoSEQ multiplex PCR, and the TCRdb table lists in-frame clones only, not all of them. The data contain about 120,000 clones, approximately 88% of them singletons. This CDR3 contains 16 residues. V was pared by 0 bases and J by 1 base, with 2 bases of the junction left unmatched. Germline V gene lookup returns CDR1 SGHRS and CDR2 YFSETQ. This clonotype originated in a man in his forties or fifties in good health. V and J are TRBV5-1 and TRBJ2-5; 11 nucleotides agree with TRBD2. Sequencing used blood. In nucleotides, the CDR3 is TGCGCCAGCAGCTTGGGACTAGCGGGACTCCAAGAGACCCAGTACTTC. It translates to CASSLGLAGLQETQYF.